Below are 14 T cell receptor beta chains sequenced from a single sample in a study of T-cell memory formation after mild COVID-19. TCRdb reanalysed the 5' RACE reads using MiXCR and keeps one entry per CDR3 protein. The sample yields 280,000 or so distinct CDR3 sequences, about a sixth seen once. What was sequenced was PBMCs or a T cell subset sorted from them (not recorded which). The receptors here all came from a young man who had mild COVID-19 (a few samples of this study predate the infection). Cell type and time point are not known.

This rearrangement joins TRBV5-1 to TRBJ2-1; 7 bases are a match to TRBD2. CDR1 SGHRS and CDR2 YFSETQ come from the germline V gene. With 0 bases clipped from V and 4 bases from J, the junction kept 10 bases outside the gene matches. The CDR3 totals 17 residues. The CDR3 bases are TGCGCCAGCAGCTTGGCATCGGGGGGACTCGGTTACAATGAGCAGTTCTTC. This gives the protein CASSLASGGLGYNEQFF.

J is TRBJ2-7 and V is TRBV28, with D tentatively TRBD1 (6 bases). CDR3 length: 12 amino acids. Trimming left V 5 bases short and J 5 bases short, with 10 bases between. CDR1 is MDHEN and CDR2 is SYDVKM in the germline V gene. CDR3 bases: TGTGCCAGCAGTCCGCAGGGGCACGAGCAGTACGTC. It specifies CASSPQGHEQYV.

The chain links TRBV11-3 to TRBJ2-1, with D perhaps matching TRBD1 (6 bases). This CDR3 is 11 amino acids long. Germline V gives CDR1 SGHNT, CDR2 YENEEA. Trimming pared 5 bases from V and 12 bases from J, leaving 11 bases between. Here the CDR3 reads CASSQGLGQFF. Written as DNA, the CDR3 is TGTGCCAGCAGCCAGGGGCTCGGGCAGTTCTTC.

This clonotype appeared a few times. The V call is TRBV20-1, the J call TRBJ2-7; no clear D. CDR1 and CDR2 (germline): DFQATT, SNEGSKA (reference sequence). The CDR3 runs to 16 residues. Trimming stripped 1 base from V and 0 bases from J, with 16 bases between. The CDR3 is CSARAAVDASSYEQYV. The CDR3 region has the DNA TGCAGTGCTAGAGCTGCCGTTGACGCTAGCTCCTACGAGCAGTACGTC.

V is TRBV5-1 and J is TRBJ2-7; 10 bases are shared with TRBD1. The CDR3 has 14 residues. Germline loops: CDR1 SGHRS, CDR2 YFSETQ. J gave up 6 bases and V 4 bases, and 7 bases lay outside the gene matches. DNA of the CDR3: TGCGCCAGCAGCATGGGACAGGGGTATGGCGAGCAGTACTTC. Protein product: CASSMGQGYGEQYF.

The V gene is TRBV20-1, the J gene TRBJ2-1; 13 bases line up with TRBD2. The germline CDR1 and CDR2 sequences are DFQATT and SNEGSKA (reference sequence). CDR3 length: 17 residues. The CDR3 DNA reads TGCAGGGTAAAGGGACTAGCGGGATTCAGCTCCTACAATGAGCAGTTCTTC. Its protein product is CRVKGLAGFSSYNEQFF.

This clonotype has ten or more counts. V is TRBV5-1 and J is TRBJ2-1, with TRBD1 as a possible D gene (6 bases). Germline V gene lookup returns CDR1 SGHRS and CDR2 YFSETQ. V was trimmed by 0 bases and J by 5 bases, leaving 12 bases between them. The CDR3 is made up of 15 amino acids. The DNA for the CDR3 is TGCGCCAGCAGCTTGGACAGGGCTGTAAACAATGAGCAGTTCTTC. As protein: CASSLDRAVNNEQFF.

The J gene is TRBJ1-2, the V gene TRBV7-9, with D unclear. The germline CDR1 and CDR2 sequences are SEHNR and FQNEAQ (reference sequence). The CDR3 length is 14 residues. Trimming stripped 1 base from V and 2 bases from J, with 8 bases between. The chain's CDR3 is CASSLGARNYGYTF. In nucleotides, the CDR3 is TGTGCCAGCAGCTTAGGAGCACGGAACTATGGCTACACCTTC.

The chain is built from TRBV2 and TRBJ1-1; D not resolved. CDR1 and CDR2 from the germline V gene are SNHLY and FYNNEI. Trimming left V 3 bases short and J 3 bases short, with 8 bases between. The CDR3 runs to 13 residues. The chain's CDR3 is CASSEPGDTEAFF. Written as DNA, the CDR3 is TGTGCCAGCAGTGAGCCTGGGGACACTGAAGCTTTCTTT.

This clonotype occurred a few times. A junction end diverges from the germline sequence, so it may reflect a read error. This chain connects TRBV12-3 or TRBV12-4 to TRBJ2-7; the match to TRBD2 covers 7 bases. CDR3 length equals 15 residues. The CDR3 loop reads CASRLTSQAWYAQYF. The CDR3 DNA follows: TGTGCCAGCAGGCTGACTAGCCAGGCTTGGTACGCGCAGTACTTC.

This clonotype occurred many times. The genes are TRBV25-1 and TRBJ2-5, with 7 bases matching TRBD1. Germline assignment: CDR1 MGHDK and CDR2 SYGVNS. This CDR3 spans 12 amino acids. V shed 6 bases and J 5 bases; nucleotides not matched to a gene: 3. The CDR3 loop is CASSQGEETQYF. CDR3 sequence (DNA): TGTGCCAGCAGCCAGGGGGAGGAGACCCAGTACTTC. Combining the CDR3 with reference TRBV25-1 and TRBJ2-5 gives the whole variable domain EADIYQTPRYLVIGTGKKITLECSQTMGHDKMYWYQQDPGMELHLIHYSYGVNSTEKGDLSSESTVSRIRTEHFPLTLESARPSHTSQYLCASSQGEETQYFGPGTRLLVL.

The sample holds a few counts of this clonotype. The chain is built from TRBV20-1 and TRBJ2-7; D may be TRBD2 (6 bases). Germline values: CDR1 DFQATT, CDR2 SNEGSKA (reference sequence). The CDR3 runs to 13 residues. Trimming removed 4 bases from V and 3 bases from J, with 13 bases in between. The CDR3 sequence: CSATREHYYEQYV. The CDR3, as DNA: TGCAGTGCTACACGGGAGCATTACTACGAGCAGTACGTC.

V and J are TRBV4-1 and TRBJ1-1; D is undetermined. Germline values: CDR1 MGHRA, CDR2 YSYEKL. Trimming removed 0 bases at V and 2 bases at J, with 10 bases between. The length of the CDR3 is 15 residues. The CDR3 is CASSQDPQPNTEAFF. In DNA form, the CDR3 reads TGCGCCAGCAGCCAAGATCCCCAGCCTAACACTGAAGCTTTCTTT.

The chain recombines TRBV20-1 with TRBJ2-3, with D possibly being TRBD1 (6 bases). In germline, CDR1 is DFQATT, CDR2 SNEGSKA (reference sequence). Trimming removed 5 bases at V and 6 bases at J, with 18 bases between. CDR3 size: 14 residues. Here the CDR3 reads CSAPSGVVTDTQYF. The CDR3 region has the DNA TGCAGTGCTCCCTCAGGGGTCGTCACTGATACGCAGTATTTT.